The rows below give T cell receptor beta chains drawn from one sample of a study of blood T cell repertoires in COVID-19. The table came from immunoSEQ multiplex PCR; TCRdb's copy has only in-frame clones and leaves some out. The sample shows about 300,000 clones, around nine tenths of them seen only once. The specimen was peripheral blood. These receptors all stem from a young woman with COVID-19, enrolled during active disease. The CDR3 runs from the conserved cysteine through the conserved F or W. D genes are given only for firm matches. Size is stated for part of the rows, as once, few or many counts, or as a class when the clone is expanded.

J gene: TRBJ1-2; clone size: once; D gene: TRBD1; V gene: TRBV5-1; CDR3 protein: CASSSGTGPNANYGYTF; CDR3 DNA: TGCGCCAGCAGCTCAGGGACAGGGCCTAATGCTAACTATGGCTACACCTTC
J gene: TRBJ2-5; clone size: -; D gene: TRBD2; V gene: TRBV7-9; CDR3 protein: CASSLLRGGNLEETQYF; CDR3 DNA: TGTGCCAGCAGCTTGTTGCGGGGGGGCAATCTCGAGGAGACCCAGTACTTC
J gene: TRBJ1-6; clone size: -; D gene: TRBD1; V gene: TRBV5-4; CDR3 protein: CASSLSDRPNSPLHF; CDR3 DNA: TGTGCCAGCAGCTTGTCGGACAGGCCGAATTCACCCCTCCACTTT
J gene: TRBJ1-1; clone size: once; D gene: TRBD1; V gene: TRBV27; CDR3 protein: CASSPLNYRGDNTEAFF; CDR3 DNA: TGTGCCAGCAGTCCGCTAAACTACAGGGGCGATAACACTGAAGCTTTCTTT
J gene: TRBJ2-7; clone size: -; D gene: TRBD1; V gene: TRBV5-1; CDR3 protein: CASSFYPAGTGAYEQYF; CDR3 DNA: TGCGCCAGCAGCTTCTACCCCGCCGGGACAGGGGCCTACGAGCAGTACTTC
J gene: TRBJ2-7; clone size: -; D gene: TRBD2; V gene: TRBV11-2; CDR3 protein: CASSLKGGAHEQYF; CDR3 DNA: TGTGCCAGCAGCTTAAAGGGAGGGGCCCACGAGCAGTACTTC
J gene: TRBJ1-5; clone size: -; D gene: -; V gene: TRBV5-8; CDR3 protein: CASSYPSRNQPQHF; CDR3 DNA: TGTGCCAGCAGTTACCCAAGCCGCAATCAGCCCCAGCATTTT
J gene: TRBJ2-7; clone size: once; D gene: -; V gene: TRBV7-2; CDR3 protein: CASSSGSGSYEQYF; CDR3 DNA: TGTGCCAGCAGCTCGGGGAGTGGTTCCTACGAGCAGTACTTC
J gene: TRBJ1-2; clone size: -; D gene: -; V gene: TRBV12-5; CDR3 protein: CASGSQGAGGYTF; CDR3 DNA: TGTGCTAGTGGTTCCCAGGGTGCCGGGGGCTACACCTTC
J gene: TRBJ2-7; clone size: -; D gene: TRBD1; V gene: TRBV20-1; CDR3 protein: CSASPQGAAYEQYF; CDR3 DNA: TGCAGTGCTAGTCCACAGGGGGCGGCTTACGAGCAGTACTTC
J gene: TRBJ1-6; clone size: -; D gene: -; V gene: TRBV30; CDR3 protein: CAWSAGQYNSPLHF; CDR3 DNA: TGTGCCTGGAGTGCGGGACAATATAATTCACCCCTCCACTTT
J gene: TRBJ2-3; clone size: -; D gene: -; V gene: TRBV28; CDR3 protein: CASNDGAKDGSDTQYF; CDR3 DNA: TGTGCCAGCAACGATGGGGCGAAGGACGGTTCAGATACGCAGTATTTT
J gene: TRBJ1-2; clone size: -; D gene: TRBD1; V gene: TRBV28; CDR3 protein: CASSSGQGRYYTF; CDR3 DNA: TGTGCCAGCAGCTCCGGACAGGGACGGTACTACACCTTC